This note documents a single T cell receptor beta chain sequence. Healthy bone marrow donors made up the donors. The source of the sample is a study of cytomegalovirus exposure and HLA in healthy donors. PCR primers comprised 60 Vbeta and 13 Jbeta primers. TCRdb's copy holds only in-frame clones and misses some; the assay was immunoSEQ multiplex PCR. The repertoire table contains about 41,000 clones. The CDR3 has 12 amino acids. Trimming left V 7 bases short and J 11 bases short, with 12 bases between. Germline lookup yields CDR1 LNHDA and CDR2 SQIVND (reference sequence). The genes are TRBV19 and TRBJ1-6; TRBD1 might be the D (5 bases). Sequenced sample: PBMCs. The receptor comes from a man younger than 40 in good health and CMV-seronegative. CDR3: CASTGNVPPLHF. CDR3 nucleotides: TGTGCCAGTACAGGGAACGTGCCACCCCTCCACTTT.